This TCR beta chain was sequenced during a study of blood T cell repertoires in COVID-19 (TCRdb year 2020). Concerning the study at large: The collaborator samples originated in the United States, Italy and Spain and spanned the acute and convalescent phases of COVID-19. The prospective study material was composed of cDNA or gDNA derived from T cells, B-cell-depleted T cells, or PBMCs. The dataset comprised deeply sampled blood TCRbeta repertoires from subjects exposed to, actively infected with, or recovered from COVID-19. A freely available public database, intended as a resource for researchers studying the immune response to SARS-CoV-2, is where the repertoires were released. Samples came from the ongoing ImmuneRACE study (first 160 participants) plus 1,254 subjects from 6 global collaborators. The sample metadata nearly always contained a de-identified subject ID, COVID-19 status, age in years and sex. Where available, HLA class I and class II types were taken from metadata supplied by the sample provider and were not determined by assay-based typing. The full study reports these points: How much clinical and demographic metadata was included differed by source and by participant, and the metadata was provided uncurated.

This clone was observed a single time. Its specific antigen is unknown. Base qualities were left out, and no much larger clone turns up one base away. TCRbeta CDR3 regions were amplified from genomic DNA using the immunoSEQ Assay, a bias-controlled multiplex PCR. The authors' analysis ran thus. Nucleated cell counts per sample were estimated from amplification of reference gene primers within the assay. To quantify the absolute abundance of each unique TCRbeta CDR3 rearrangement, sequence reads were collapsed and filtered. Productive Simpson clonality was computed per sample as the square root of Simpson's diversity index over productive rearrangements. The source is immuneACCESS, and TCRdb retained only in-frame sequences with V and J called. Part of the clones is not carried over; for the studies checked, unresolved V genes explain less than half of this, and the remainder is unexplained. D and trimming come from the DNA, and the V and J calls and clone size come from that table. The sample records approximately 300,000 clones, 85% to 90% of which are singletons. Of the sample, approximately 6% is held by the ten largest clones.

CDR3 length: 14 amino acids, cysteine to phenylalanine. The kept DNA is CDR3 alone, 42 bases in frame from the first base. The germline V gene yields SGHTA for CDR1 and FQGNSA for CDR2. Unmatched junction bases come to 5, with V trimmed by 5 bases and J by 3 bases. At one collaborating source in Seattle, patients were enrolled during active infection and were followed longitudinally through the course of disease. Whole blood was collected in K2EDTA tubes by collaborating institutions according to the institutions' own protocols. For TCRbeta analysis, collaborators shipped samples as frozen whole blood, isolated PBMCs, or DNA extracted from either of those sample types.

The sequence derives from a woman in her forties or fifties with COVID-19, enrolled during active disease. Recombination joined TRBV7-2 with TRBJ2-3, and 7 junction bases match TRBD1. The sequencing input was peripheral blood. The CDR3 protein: CASSPVQGTDTQYF. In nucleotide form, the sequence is TGTGCCAGCAGCCCCGTACAGGGGACAGATACGCAGTATTTT.